These 8 T cell receptor beta chains were all obtained from the same sample, sequenced in a study of blood T cell repertoires in COVID-19. TCRdb's table, derived via immunoSEQ multiplex PCR, lists solely in-frame clones and lacks some. Here the sample spans hundreds of thousands of clones, around 85% being singletons. The sample taken for sequencing was PBMCs or T cells enriched from blood (not recorded which). The receptors here all came from a man aged 25 to 40 who had recovered from COVID-19.

The CDR3 sequence: CASSQGPLAGAHTGELFF. Written as DNA, the CDR3 is TGTGCCAGCAGCCAGGGCCCACTAGCGGGGGCGCACACCGGGGAGCTGTTTTTT. V usage is TRBV5-6 and J usage is TRBJ2-2; TRBD2 matches at 11 bases. The germline V gene encodes CDR1 SGHDT and CDR2 YYEEEE. The CDR3 totals 18 residues. J gave up 3 bases and V 4 bases, and 11 bases lay outside the gene matches.

The DNA for the CDR3 is TGTGCCTGGAGTGTACCAGGGTTGAACACTGAAGCTTTCTTT. It yields the protein CAWSVPGLNTEAFF. The rearrangement uses TRBV30 and TRBJ1-1; tentative D call: TRBD1 (5 bases). V lost 0 bases to trimming and J lost 0 bases, with 8 bases between them. Per germline, CDR1 GTSNPN and CDR2 SVGIG (reference sequence). The CDR3 totals 14 residues.

The gene calls are TRBV30 and TRBJ1-6, with 8 bases aligning to TRBD1. The CDR3 loop spans 15 amino acids. V was pared by 2 bases and J by 0 bases, with 0 bases of the junction left unmatched. From germline, CDR1 is GTSNPN and CDR2 SVGIG (reference sequence). In DNA form, the CDR3 reads TGTGCCTGGAGTACAGGGGGCTCCTATAATTCACCCCTCCACTTT. It yields the protein CAWSTGGSYNSPLHF.

The chain carries TRBV2 and TRBJ1-5; the D gene is possibly TRBD1 (6 bases). From germline, CDR1 is SNHLY and CDR2 FYNNEI. Trimming shortened V by 9 bases and J by 5 bases, and 17 bases separated the two germline ends. The CDR3 is 14 residues long. This chain's CDR3 is CASQQGSQDQPQHF. CDR3 bases: TGTGCCAGTCAACAGGGATCGCAGGATCAGCCCCAGCATTTT.

V and J are TRBV25-1 and TRBJ2-1; TRBD2 matches 7 bases. CDR1 and CDR2 from the germline V gene are MGHDK and SYGVNS. V trimming: 7 bases; J trimming: 6 bases; junction bases outside the gene matches: 3. The CDR3 loop spans 12 amino acids. CDR3 DNA sequence: TGTGCCAGCACCCGGGGGGTCAATGAGCAGTTCTTC. Translated: CASTRGVNEQFF.

The V gene is TRBV3-1 (or the pseudogene TRBV3-2), the J gene TRBJ2-2, with D perhaps TRBD2 (7 bases). Germline CDR1 reads LGHDT; CDR2 reads YNNKEL (reference sequence). Deletions cut 3 bases from V and 4 bases from J, with 9 bases between. CDR3 length equals 14 residues. This chain's CDR3 is CASSQGGPTGELFF. CDR3 DNA: TGTGCCAGCAGCCAGGGGGGGCCCACCGGGGAGCTGTTTTTT.

The chain links TRBV3-1 (or the pseudogene TRBV3-2) to TRBJ2-5; 9 bases are shared with TRBD1. The CDR3 extends over 16 amino acids. V was clipped by 4 bases and J by 6 bases; unmatched bases: 12. Germline values: CDR1 LGHDT, CDR2 YNNKEL (reference sequence). The CDR3, as DNA: TGTGCCAGCAGCCTCGCGGGACAGGGCTCAATGAAGACCCAGTACTTC. It codes for CASSLAGQGSMKTQYF.

V is TRBV11-2 and J is TRBJ1-1; 9 bases are shared with TRBD1. The CDR3 sequence is 16 residues long. V trimming: 5 bases; J trimming: 4 bases; junction bases outside the gene matches: 11. Germline V CDR1 and CDR2: SGHAT, FQNNGV. CDR3 sequence (DNA): TGTGCCAGCAGCCGCACGGGGACAGGGAGGGTCACTGAAGCTTTCTTT. Translating it yields CASSRTGTGRVTEAFF.